This record concerns one T cell receptor (beta chain) sequence. No antigen is known for it. In the PCR, 60 Vbeta and 13 Jbeta primers were used. TCRdb's copy holds only in-frame clones and misses some; the assay was immunoSEQ multiplex PCR. Here the sample spans some 180,000 clones, 75% to 90% being singletons. This CDR3 has 14 residues. Germline V CDR1 and CDR2: GTSNPN, SVGIG (reference sequence). V lost 0 bases and J 7 bases, leaving 13 bases between the germline ends. This sample was taken from a study of cytomegalovirus exposure and HLA in healthy donors. Study information: Samples from HLA-typed donors yielded approximately 80 million unique TCRs in an early data release.

Study conclusions and caveats: Later, TCR association rates were found to vary by HLA locus, highest for DRB1 and lowest for HLA-C.

V usage is TRBV30 and J usage is TRBJ1-5; D is unresolved. Sequenced: PBMCs. This TCR derives from a girl aged 10 to 17 in good health and CMV-seropositive. The CDR3 is CAWSVEGLGQPQHF. Here the CDR3 DNA reads TGTGCCTGGAGTGTAGAGGGCCTGGGGCAGCCCCAGCATTTT.